The 11 T cell receptor beta chains below all came from one sample that was sequenced in a study of human CD8 memory T cell subsets. Researchers made TCR beta libraries via UMI-labeled 5' RACE. TCRdb reprocessed the 5' RACE reads; each CDR3 protein has one entry and no DNA is given. The sample data list about 6,200 distinct CDR3 sequences. The sequencing sample was made of CD8+ effector memory T cells (TEM) sorted from PBMCs. Subset specified: effector memory CD8 T cells, CCR7- CD45RO+ CD95+. The receptors were sampled from a human donor in good health.

This clonotype is deemed hyperexpanded (1% or more) by its frequency. The chain has TRBV28 and TRBJ1-2; lacking DNA, the TRBD1 call made by TCRdb goes unchecked. CDR3 length: 15 residues. Per germline, CDR1 MDHEN and CDR2 SYDVKM. CDR3 residues: CASSLMGQGHYGYTF.

The chain joins TRBV7-8 to TRBJ1-5. Germline V gives CDR1 SGHVS, CDR2 FQNEAQ. This CDR3 region has 16 residues. The CDR3 protein is CASSSGMGFSNQPQHF.

The rearrangement joins TRBV9 to TRBJ2-3. The germline V gene encodes CDR1 SGDLS and CDR2 YYNGEE. CDR3 length: 16 amino acids. This chain's CDR3 is CASSVGSASGTDTQYF.

This clonotype is called medium-sized based on its frequency. The V gene is TRBV20-1, the J gene TRBJ2-2; TCRdb's D call, TRBD1, is unchecked because there is no DNA. Germline CDR1 DFQATT, CDR2 SNEGSKA (reference sequence). The CDR3 extends over 16 amino acids. This CDR3 is CSARSGPGGDSGELFF.

J is TRBJ2-2 and V is TRBV20-1. Germline V gene sequence: CDR1 DFQATT, CDR2 SNEGSKA (reference sequence). The CDR3 is 16 residues long. CDR3: CSARDQRSPNTGELFF.

The genes are TRBV7-6 and TRBJ1-5. CDR3 length equals 13 residues. Per germline, CDR1 SGHVS and CDR2 FNYEAQ. CDR3 sequence: CASSLGPNQPQHF.

The chain joins TRBV13 to TRBJ2-7. CDR3 length: 13 residues. Germline lookup yields CDR1 PRHDT and CDR2 FYEKMQ (reference sequence). CDR3 region: CASSWGSSYEQYF.

The genes are TRBV20-1 and TRBJ2-1; the TCRdb call, TRBD2, lacks DNA for checking. This CDR3 is 16 amino acids long. Germline V CDR1 and CDR2: DFQATT, SNEGSKA (reference sequence). The CDR3 is CSARGTSGRKNNEQFF.

The genes are TRBV10-3 and TRBJ1-2. The CDR3 is 13 residues long. Germline CDR1 is ENHRY and CDR2 is SYGVKD. The CDR3 loop is CAISESRGYGYTF.

The chain links TRBV20-1 to TRBJ2-3; the TCRdb D gene call, TRBD2, has no DNA to confirm it. Germline V gene data show CDR1 as DFQATT and CDR2 as SNEGSKA (reference sequence). CDR3 length equals 13 residues. CDR3 sequence: CSARERATREQYF.

The V call is TRBV7-2, the J call TRBJ2-7. Germline V gives CDR1 SGHTA, CDR2 FQGNSA. CDR3 length: 13 amino acids. CDR3 in amino acids: CASSFDVAYEQYF.